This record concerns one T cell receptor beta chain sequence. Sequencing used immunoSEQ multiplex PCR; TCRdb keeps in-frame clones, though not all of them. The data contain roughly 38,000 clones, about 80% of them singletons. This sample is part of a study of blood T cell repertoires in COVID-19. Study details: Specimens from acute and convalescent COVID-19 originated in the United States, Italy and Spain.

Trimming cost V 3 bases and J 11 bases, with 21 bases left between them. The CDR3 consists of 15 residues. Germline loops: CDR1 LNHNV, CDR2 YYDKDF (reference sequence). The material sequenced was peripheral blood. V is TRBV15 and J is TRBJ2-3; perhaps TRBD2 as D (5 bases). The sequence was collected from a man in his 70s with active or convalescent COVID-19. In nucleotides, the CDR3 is TGTGCCACCAGCAGCGAACAGCTAGCTTTCTATAAGCAGTATTTT. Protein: CATSSEQLAFYKQYF.